This T cell receptor (gamma chain) was found in a study of gamma-delta chains in newborns, infants, children. Looking at the study overall: Microbial exposure reportedly drives polyclonal innate γδ T cell expansion after birth.

Germline CDR1 and CDR2: GITISATS and ISYDGTV (reference sequence). V was pared by 2 bases and J by 4 bases, with 5 bases of the junction left unmatched. The CDR3 sequence is 17 residues long. TCRdb re-processed the reads using CATT. Of around 990 gamma-chain clones in the sample, roughly 4% were seen once. The table lists this clone with a few counts. Distinct nucleotide sequences in the sample also encode this CDR3. The source material was blood. The V gene is TRGV9, the J gene TRGJP. The source is a child who was a newborn, infant or young child, either healthy, febrile or measles-vaccinated (not recorded which). The CDR3 DNA is TGTGCCTTGTGGGAGGCGAGACAAGAGTTGGGCAAAAAAATCAAGGTATTT. This gives the protein CALWEARQELGKKIKVF.